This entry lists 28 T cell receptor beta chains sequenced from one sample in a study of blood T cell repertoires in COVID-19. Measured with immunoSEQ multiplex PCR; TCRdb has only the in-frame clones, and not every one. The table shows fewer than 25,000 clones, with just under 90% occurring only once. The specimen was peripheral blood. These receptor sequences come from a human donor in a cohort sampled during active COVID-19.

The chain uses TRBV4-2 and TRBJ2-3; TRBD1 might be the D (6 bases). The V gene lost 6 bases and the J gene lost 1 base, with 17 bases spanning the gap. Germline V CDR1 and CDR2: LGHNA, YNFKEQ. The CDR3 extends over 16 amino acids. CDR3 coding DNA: TGTGCCAGCAGGAAGGGGGACGGGATCGGCACAGATACGCAGTATTTT. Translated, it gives CASRKGDGIGTDTQYF.

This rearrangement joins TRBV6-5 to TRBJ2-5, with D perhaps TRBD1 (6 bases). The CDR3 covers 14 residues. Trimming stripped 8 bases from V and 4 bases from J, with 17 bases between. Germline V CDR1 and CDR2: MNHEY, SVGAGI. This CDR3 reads CASHRVLQGETQYF. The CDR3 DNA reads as TGTGCCAGCCACCGGGTGTTACAGGGAGAGACCCAGTACTTC.

This CDR3 is CASRAESTIYF. CDR3 DNA: TGTGCCAGCAGAGCGGAATCTACCATATATTTT. This chain joins TRBV25-1 and TRBJ1-3; D gene uncertain. V dropped 6 bases and J dropped 10 bases, with 10 bases sitting between them. CDR1 and CDR2 (germline): MGHDK, SYGVNS. This CDR3 has 11 residues.

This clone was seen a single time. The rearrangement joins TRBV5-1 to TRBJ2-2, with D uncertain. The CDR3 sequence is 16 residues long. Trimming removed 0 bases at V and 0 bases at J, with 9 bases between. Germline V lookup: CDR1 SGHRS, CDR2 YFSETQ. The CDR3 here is CASSLGRGSNTGELFF. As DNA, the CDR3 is TGCGCCAGCAGCTTGGGACGCGGATCGAACACCGGGGAGCTGTTTTTT.

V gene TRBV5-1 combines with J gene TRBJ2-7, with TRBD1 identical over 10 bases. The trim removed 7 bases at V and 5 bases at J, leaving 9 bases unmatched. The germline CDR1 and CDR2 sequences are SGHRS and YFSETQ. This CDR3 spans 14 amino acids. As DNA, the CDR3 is TGCGCCAGCCGGGGGGGACAGGGGTATAACGAGCAGTACTTC. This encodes CASRGGQGYNEQYF.

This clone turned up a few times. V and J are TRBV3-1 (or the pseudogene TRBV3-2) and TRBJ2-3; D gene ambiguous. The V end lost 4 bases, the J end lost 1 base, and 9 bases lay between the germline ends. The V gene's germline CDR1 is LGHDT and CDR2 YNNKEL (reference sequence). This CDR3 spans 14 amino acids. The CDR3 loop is CASSRYGRTDTQYF. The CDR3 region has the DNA TGTGCCAGCAGCCGATATGGGCGCACAGATACGCAGTATTTT.

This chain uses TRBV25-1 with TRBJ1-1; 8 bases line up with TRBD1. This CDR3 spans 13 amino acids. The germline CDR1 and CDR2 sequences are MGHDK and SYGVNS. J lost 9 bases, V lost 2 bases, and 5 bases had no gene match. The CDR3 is CASSELDRGKAFF. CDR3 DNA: TGTGCCAGCAGTGAACTTGACAGGGGAAAAGCTTTCTTT.

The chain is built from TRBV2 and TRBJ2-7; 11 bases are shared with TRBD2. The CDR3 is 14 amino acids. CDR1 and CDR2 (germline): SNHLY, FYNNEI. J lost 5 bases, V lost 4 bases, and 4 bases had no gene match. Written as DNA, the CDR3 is TGTGCCAGCAGTGGGACTAGCGGGCGCCACGAGCAGTACTTC. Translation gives CASSGTSGRHEQYF.

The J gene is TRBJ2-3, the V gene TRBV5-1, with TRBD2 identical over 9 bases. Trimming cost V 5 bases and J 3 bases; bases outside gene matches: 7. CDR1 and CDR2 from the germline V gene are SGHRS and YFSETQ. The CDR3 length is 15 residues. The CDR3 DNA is TGCGCCAGCAGTAGCGGGAGTGGGGGTACAGATACGCAGTATTTT. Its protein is CASSSGSGGTDTQYF.

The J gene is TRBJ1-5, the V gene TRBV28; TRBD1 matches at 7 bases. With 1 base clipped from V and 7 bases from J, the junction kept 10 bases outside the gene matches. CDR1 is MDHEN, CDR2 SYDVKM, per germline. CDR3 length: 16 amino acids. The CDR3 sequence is CASSLYEGAGGQPQHF. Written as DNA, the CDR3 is TGTGCCAGCAGTTTATATGAGGGGGCGGGGGGACAGCCCCAGCATTTT.

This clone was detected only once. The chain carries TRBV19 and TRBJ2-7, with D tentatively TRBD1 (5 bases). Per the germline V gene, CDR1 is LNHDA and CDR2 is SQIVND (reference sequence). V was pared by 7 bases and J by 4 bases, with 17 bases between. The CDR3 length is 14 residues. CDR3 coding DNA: TGTGCCAGTACTCCAAGGGGAAACGCTTACGAGCAGTACTTC. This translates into CASTPRGNAYEQYF.

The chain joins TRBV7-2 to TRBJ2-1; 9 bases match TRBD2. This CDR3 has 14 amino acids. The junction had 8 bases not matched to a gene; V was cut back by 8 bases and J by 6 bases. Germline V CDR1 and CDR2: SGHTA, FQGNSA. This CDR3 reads CASRLAGDGNEQFF. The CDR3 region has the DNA TGTGCCAGCCGATTAGCGGGAGACGGCAATGAGCAGTTCTTC. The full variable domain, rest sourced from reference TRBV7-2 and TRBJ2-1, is GAGVSQSPSNKVTEKGKDVELRCDPISGHTALYWYRQSLGQGLEFLIYFQGNSAPDKSGLPSDRFSAERTGGSVSTLTIQRTQQEDSAVYLCASRLAGDGNEQFFGPGTRLTVL.

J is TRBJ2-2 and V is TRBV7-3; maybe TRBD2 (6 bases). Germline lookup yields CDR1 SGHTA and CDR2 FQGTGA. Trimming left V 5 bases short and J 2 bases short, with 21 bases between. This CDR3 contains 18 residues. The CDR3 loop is CASSLHPMGGTNTGELFF. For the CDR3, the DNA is TGTGCCAGCAGCCTCCACCCAATGGGCGGGACCAACACCGGGGAGCTGTTTTTT.

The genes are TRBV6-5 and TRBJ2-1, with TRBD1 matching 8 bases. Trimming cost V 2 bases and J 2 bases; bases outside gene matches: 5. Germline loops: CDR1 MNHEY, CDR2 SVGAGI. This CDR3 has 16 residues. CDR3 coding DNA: TGTGCCAGCAGTTACACGACAGGGGCTACCTACAATGAGCAGTTCTTC. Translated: CASSYTTGATYNEQFF.

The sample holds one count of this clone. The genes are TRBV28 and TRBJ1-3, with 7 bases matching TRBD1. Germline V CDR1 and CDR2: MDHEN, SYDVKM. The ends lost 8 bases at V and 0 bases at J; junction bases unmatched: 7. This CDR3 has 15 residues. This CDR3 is CASVTGQISGNTIYF. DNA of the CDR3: TGTGCCAGCGTGACGGGACAGATCTCTGGAAACACCATATATTTT. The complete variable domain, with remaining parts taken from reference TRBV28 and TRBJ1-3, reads DVKVTQSSRYLVKRTGEKVFLECVQDMDHENMFWYRQDPGLGLRLIYFSYDVKMKEKGDIPEGYSVSREKKERFSLILESASTNQTSMYLCASVTGQISGNTIYFGEGSWLTVV.

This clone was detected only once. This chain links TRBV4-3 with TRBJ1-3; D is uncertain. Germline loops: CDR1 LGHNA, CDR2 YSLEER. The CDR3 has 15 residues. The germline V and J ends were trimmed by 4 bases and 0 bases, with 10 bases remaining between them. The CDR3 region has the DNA TGCGCCAGCAGCCCGGGAGAGGGCTCTGGAAACACCATATATTTT. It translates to CASSPGEGSGNTIYF.

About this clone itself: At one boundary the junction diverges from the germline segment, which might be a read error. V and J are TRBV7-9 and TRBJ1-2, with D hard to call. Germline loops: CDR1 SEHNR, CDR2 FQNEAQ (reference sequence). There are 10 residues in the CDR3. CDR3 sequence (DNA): TGTGCCAGCAGCTTACGAGACATTGCCTTC. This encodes CASSLRDIAF.

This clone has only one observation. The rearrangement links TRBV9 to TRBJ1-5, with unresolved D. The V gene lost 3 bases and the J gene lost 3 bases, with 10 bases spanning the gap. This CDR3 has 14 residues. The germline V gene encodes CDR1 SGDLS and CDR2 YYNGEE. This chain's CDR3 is CASSGGGVNQPQHF. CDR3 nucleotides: TGTGCCAGCAGCGGGGGAGGCGTCAATCAGCCCCAGCATTTT. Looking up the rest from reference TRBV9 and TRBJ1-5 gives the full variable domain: DSGVTQTPKHLITATGQRVTLRCSPRSGDLSVYWYQQSLDQGLQFLIQYYNGEERAKGNILERFSAQQFPDLHSELNLSSLELGDSALYFCASSGGGVNQPQHFGDGTRLSIL.

The CDR3 DNA is TGTGCCAGTCGGGGGACAGGAAACGCAGATACGCAGTATTTT. Amino acids: CASRGTGNADTQYF. J is TRBJ2-3 and V is TRBV19, with 8 bases lining up with TRBD1. Germline CDR1 LNHDA, CDR2 SQIVND (reference sequence). Losses at the gene ends were 8 bases for V and 4 bases for J; bases not matched to a gene: 8. This CDR3 comprises 14 residues.

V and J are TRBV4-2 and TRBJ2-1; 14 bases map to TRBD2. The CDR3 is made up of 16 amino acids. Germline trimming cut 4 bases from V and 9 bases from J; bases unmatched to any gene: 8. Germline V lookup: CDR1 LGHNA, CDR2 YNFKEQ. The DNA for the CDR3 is TGTGCCAGCAGCCGAGACCCGGGACTAGCGGGAGTTGAGCAGTTCTTC. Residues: CASSRDPGLAGVEQFF.

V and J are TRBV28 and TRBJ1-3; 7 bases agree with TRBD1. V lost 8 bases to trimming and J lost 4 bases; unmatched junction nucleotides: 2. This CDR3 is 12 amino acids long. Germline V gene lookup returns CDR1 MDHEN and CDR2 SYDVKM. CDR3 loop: CASVTGGNTIYF. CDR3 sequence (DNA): TGTGCCAGCGTGACAGGGGGAAACACCATATATTTT.

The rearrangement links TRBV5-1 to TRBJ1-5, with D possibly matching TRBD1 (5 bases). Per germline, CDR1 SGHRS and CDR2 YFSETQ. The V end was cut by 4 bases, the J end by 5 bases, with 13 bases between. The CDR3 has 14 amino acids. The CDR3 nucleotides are TGCGCCAGCAGCCCATTTTCGGGGGATCAGCCCCAGCATTTT. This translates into CASSPFSGDQPQHF.

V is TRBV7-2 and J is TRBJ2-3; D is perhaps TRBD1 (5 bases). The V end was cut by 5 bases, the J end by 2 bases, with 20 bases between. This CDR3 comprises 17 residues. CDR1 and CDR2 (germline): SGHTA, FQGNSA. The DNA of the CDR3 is TGTGCCAGCAGCCGGACACGTTTCGCAACCTCCACAGATACGCAGTATTTT. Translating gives CASSRTRFATSTDTQYF.

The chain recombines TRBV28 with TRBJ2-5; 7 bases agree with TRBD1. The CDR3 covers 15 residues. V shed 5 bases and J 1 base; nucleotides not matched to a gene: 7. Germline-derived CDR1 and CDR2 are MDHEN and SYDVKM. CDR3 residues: CASSRGGLTQETQYF. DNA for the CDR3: TGTGCCAGCAGTCGAGGGGGCCTTACCCAAGAGACCCAGTACTTC.

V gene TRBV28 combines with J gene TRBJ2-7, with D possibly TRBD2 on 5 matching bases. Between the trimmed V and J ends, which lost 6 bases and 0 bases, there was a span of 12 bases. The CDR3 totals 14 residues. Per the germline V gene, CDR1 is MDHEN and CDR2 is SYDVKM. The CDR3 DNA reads TGTGCCAGCAGCCTCCGGGATTACTCCTACGAGCAGTACTTC. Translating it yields CASSLRDYSYEQYF.

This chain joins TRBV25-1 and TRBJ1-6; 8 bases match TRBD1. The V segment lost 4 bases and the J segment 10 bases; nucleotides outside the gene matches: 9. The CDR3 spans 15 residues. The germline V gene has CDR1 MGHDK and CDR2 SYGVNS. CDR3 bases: TGTGCCAGCAGTGGGCCAACAGGGGGGATGTCACCCCTCCACTTT. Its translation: CASSGPTGGMSPLHF.

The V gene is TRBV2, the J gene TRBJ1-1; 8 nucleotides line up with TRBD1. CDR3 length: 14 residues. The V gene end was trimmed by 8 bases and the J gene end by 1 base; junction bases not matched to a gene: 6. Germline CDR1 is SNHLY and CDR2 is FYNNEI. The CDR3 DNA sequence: TGTGCCAGCGTCCCCACAGGGGGGAACACTGAAGCTTTCTTT. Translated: CASVPTGGNTEAFF.

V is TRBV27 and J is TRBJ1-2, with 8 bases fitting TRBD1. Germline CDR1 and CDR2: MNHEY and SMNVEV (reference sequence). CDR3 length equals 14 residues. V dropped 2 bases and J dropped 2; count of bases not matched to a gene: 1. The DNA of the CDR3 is TGTGCCAGCAGTTTAGGGGACAGGAACTATGGCTACACCTTC. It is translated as CASSLGDRNYGYTF.